These 3 T cell receptor beta chains came from one sample sequenced in a study of OX40 agonist ivuxolimab in advanced cancers. This table comes from immunoSEQ multiplex PCR, and its TCRdb copy is limited to in-frame clones, with some not included. Altogether tens of thousands of clones are present, about 88% being singletons, with the ten largest covering more than 0.65%. The sample here was CD4+ or CD8+ T cells sorted from blood, taken in a trial of the OX40 agonist ivuxolimab. The origin of the receptors is an adult with an advanced solid tumor such as melanoma, head and neck, liver or kidney cancer.

The chain has TRBV11-2 and TRBJ1-1; D is perhaps TRBD1 (5 bases). Germline assignment: CDR1 SGHAT and CDR2 FQNNGV. The germline V and J ends were trimmed by 6 bases and 3 bases, with 14 bases remaining between them. This CDR3 region has 14 residues. CDR3 loop: CASRYGGRDTEAFF. For the CDR3, the DNA is TGTGCCAGCAGATACGGGGGACGGGACACTGAAGCTTTCTTT.

V and J are TRBV5-1 and TRBJ2-5; 10 positions match TRBD2. The CDR3 runs to 15 residues. Germline V gene sequence: CDR1 SGHRS, CDR2 YFSETQ. The junction had 4 bases not matched to a gene; V was cut back by 0 bases and J by 5 bases. CDR3 residues: CASSLALAGFETQYF. CDR3 coding DNA: TGCGCCAGCAGCTTGGCACTAGCGGGGTTTGAGACCCAGTACTTC. The whole variable domain, filled in from reference TRBV5-1 and TRBJ2-5, reads KAGVTQTPRYLIKTRGQQVTLSCSPISGHRSVSWYQQTPGQGLQFLFEYFSETQRNKGNFPGRFSGRQFSNSRSEMNVSTLELGDSALYLCASSLALAGFETQYFGPGTRLLVL.

This rearrangement joins TRBV7-2 to TRBJ2-3; D might be TRBD1 (5 bases). Per germline, CDR1 SGHTA and CDR2 FQGNSA. The CDR3 runs 18 residues. V was trimmed by 5 bases and J by 2 bases, leaving 23 bases between them. For the CDR3, the DNA is TGTGCCAGCAGCCTTCCCTCCAACGTAGACAGCCTCACAGATACGCAGTATTTT. This encodes CASSLPSNVDSLTDTQYF. Full variable domain (rest looked up from reference TRBV7-2 and TRBJ2-3): GAGVSQSPSNKVTEKGKDVELRCDPISGHTALYWYRQSLGQGLEFLIYFQGNSAPDKSGLPSDRFSAERTGGSVSTLTIQRTQQEDSAVYLCASSLPSNVDSLTDTQYFGPGTRLTVL.